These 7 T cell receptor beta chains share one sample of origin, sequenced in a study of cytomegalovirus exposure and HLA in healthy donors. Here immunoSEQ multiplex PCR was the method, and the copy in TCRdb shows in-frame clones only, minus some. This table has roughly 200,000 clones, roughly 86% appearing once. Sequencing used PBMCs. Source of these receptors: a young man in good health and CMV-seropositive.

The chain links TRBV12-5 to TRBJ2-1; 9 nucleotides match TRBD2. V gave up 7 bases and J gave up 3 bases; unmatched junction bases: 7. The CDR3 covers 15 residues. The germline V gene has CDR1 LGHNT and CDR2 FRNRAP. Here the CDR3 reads CASDFSGGLYNEQFF. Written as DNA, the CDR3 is TGTGCTAGTGACTTTAGCGGGGGACTCTACAATGAGCAGTTCTTC.

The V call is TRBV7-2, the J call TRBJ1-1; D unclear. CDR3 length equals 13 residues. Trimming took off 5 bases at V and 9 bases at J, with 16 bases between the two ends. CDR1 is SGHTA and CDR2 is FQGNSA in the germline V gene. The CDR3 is CASSTNDGLKAFF. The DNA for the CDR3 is TGTGCCAGCAGCACAAATGACGGTTTAAAAGCTTTCTTT.

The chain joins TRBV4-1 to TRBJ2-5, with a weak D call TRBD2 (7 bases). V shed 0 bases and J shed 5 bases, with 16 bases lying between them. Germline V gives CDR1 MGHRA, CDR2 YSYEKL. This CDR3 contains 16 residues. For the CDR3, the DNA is TGCGCCAGCAGCCAAGATGAGGGGGGGGCTCGGGAGACCCAGTACTTC. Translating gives CASSQDEGGARETQYF.

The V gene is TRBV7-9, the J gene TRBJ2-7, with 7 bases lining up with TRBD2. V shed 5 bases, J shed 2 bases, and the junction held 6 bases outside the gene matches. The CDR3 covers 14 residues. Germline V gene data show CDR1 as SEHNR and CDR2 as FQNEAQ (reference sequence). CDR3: CASSPREETYEQYF. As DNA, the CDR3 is TGTGCCAGCAGCCCCCGGGAGGAAACCTACGAGCAGTACTTC.

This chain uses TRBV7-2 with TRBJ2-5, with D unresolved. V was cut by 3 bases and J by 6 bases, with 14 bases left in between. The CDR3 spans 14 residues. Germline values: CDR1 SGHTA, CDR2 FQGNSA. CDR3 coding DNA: TGTGCCAGCAGCTTGAGCGCCTTCGGGCAGACCCAGTACTTC. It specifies CASSLSAFGQTQYF.

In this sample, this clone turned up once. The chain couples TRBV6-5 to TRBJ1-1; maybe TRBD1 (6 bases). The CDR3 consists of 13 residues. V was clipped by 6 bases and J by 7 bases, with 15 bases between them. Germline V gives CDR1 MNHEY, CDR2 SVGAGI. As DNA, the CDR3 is TGTGCCAGCAGGGCCAGGGTCAGGGGTGAAGCTTTCTTT. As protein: CASRARVRGEAFF.

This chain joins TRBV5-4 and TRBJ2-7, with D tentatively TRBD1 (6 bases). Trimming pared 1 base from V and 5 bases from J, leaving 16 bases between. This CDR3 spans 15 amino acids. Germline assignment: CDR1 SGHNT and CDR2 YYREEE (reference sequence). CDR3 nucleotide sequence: TGTGCCAGCAGCTTGAACCCCAGGGGATTAGACGAGCAGTACTTC. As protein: CASSLNPRGLDEQYF. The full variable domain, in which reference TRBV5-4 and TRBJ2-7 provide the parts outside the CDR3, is ETGVTQSPTHLIKTRGQQVTLRCSSQSGHNTVSWYQQALGQGPQFIFQYYREEENGRGNFPPRFSGLQFPNYSSELNVNALELDDSALYLCASSLNPRGLDEQYFGPGTRLTVT.